This TCR beta chain is drawn from a study of spatial heterogeneity in lung cancer. Notes on the study in general: The counts of expanded TCRs, ubiquitous and regional, tracked ubiquitous and regional nonsynonymous mutations, respectively. Tumor T cell coverage was estimated at roughly 6.5% for alpha and more than 11% for beta chains. The study found that expanded intratumoral alpha and beta TCR counts tracked tumor mutation counts.

In its sample, this clonotype ranks as medium-sized. The antigen is not known. Time point meaning: sample taken at primary tumor resection. Tumor, nontumor lung or frozen PBMC supplied whole RNA that was sequenced unsorted. In the library, each TCR cDNA molecule bore its own unique molecular identifier. TCRdb independently ran MiXCR on the 5' RACE reads; one entry per CDR3 protein. The sample holds approximately 18,000 distinct CDR3 sequences, 4.5% to 7% seen once. The CDR3 extends over 14 amino acids. Trimming stripped 1 base from V and 5 bases from J, with 13 bases between. CDR1 and CDR2 (germline): SGDLS, YYNGEE.

The chain uses TRBV9 and TRBJ2-7; D not certain. This receptor was taken from a female donor with early-stage non-small cell lung cancer. Sequences were derived from lung tumor tissue, sampled at surgery. The CDR3 region has the DNA TGTGCCAGCAGCGTAAGACCCACCGAAGACGAGCAGTACTTC. As protein: CASSVRPTEDEQYF. The whole variable domain, filled in from reference TRBV9 and TRBJ2-7, reads DSGVTQTPKHLITATGQRVTLRCSPRSGDLSVYWYQQSLDQGLQFLIQYYNGEERAKGNILERFSAQQFPDLHSELNLSSLELGDSALYFCASSVRPTEDEQYFGPGTRLTVT.